This TCR beta chain was sequenced during a study of Graves' ophthalmopathy and Graves' hyperthyroidism. This clonotype has a count of ten or more. The CDR3 has 17 amino acids. CDR1 is SGHAT, CDR2 FQNNGV, per germline. The trim removed 3 bases at V and 5 bases at J, leaving 12 bases unmatched. RNA transcripts provided the template for amplifying TCR beta CDR3 regions. HTBI primers primed a first-round RT-PCR, and a second-round multiplex PCR followed. TCRdb ran MiXCR on the multiplex PCR reads and lists one entry per CDR3 protein. The table records 620,000 or so distinct CDR3 sequences, approximately 22% of them present only once.

The sequenced material came from peripheral blood. The chain is built from TRBV11-2 and TRBJ2-5, with 10 bases aligning to TRBD2. The receptor's source is a woman in her late teens or twenties with stable Graves' hyperthyroidism. Some clones in this sample may be carry-over from other donors' samples. The CDR3 DNA reads TGTGCCAGCAGCTTTCTAGCGGGAGTTTATTTCGGGGAGACCCAGTACTTC. Translation gives CASSFLAGVYFGETQYF.